Below, 28 T cell receptor beta chains from the same sample are listed, as sequenced in a study of cytomegalovirus exposure and HLA in healthy donors. PCR involved 60 Vbeta and 13 Jbeta primers. Method: immunoSEQ multiplex PCR; TCRdb's copy keeps in-frame clones and lacks some. The sample contains some 130,000 clones, about 80% of which appear only once. Sequencing was done on a sample of PBMCs. The receptors shown here come from a man between 25 and 39 years old in good health.

V is TRBV9 and J is TRBJ1-2, with TRBD1 matching 7 bases. The germline CDR1 and CDR2 sequences are SGDLS and YYNGEE. The CDR3 is 13 amino acids. Germline trimming cut 1 base from V and 3 bases from J; bases unmatched to any gene: 0. The CDR3 DNA reads TGTGCCAGCAGCGTACAGGGGGACTATGGCTACACCTTC. Its protein product is CASSVQGDYGYTF.

The V and J genes are TRBV5-8 and TRBJ2-5; 9 bases match TRBD2. The J segment lost 4 bases and the V segment lost 5 bases, leaving 3 bases of the junction unmatched. The CDR3 is made up of 13 amino acids. From germline, CDR1 is SGHTS and CDR2 YDEGEE. This chain's CDR3 is CASRTSGTETQYF. Here the CDR3 DNA reads TGTGCCAGCAGGACTAGCGGTACAGAGACCCAGTACTTC. Full variable domain (rest looked up from reference TRBV5-8 and TRBJ2-5): EAGVTQSPTHLIKTRGQQATLRCSPISGHTSVYWYQQALGLGLQFLLWYDEGEERNRGNFPPRFSGRQFPNYSSELNVNALELEDSALYLCASRTSGTETQYFGPGTRLLVL.

The J gene is TRBJ1-5, the V gene TRBV30, with D perhaps matching TRBD1 (6 bases). From germline, CDR1 is GTSNPN and CDR2 SVGIG (reference sequence). Trimming stripped 2 bases from V and 0 bases from J, with 11 bases between. The CDR3 runs to 15 residues. CDR3: CAWSRLTGSNQPQHF. CDR3 nucleotide sequence: TGTGCCTGGAGTCGATTGACAGGTAGCAATCAGCCCCAGCATTTT.

The V call is TRBV7-9, the J call TRBJ1-5; no firm D call. This CDR3 has 18 residues. Per germline, CDR1 SEHNR and CDR2 FQNEAQ (reference sequence). V lost 7 bases to trimming and J lost 1 base, with 23 bases between them. This CDR3 reads CASIECEREQKSNQPQHF. Written as DNA, the CDR3 is TGTGCCAGCATCGAATGCGAAAGGGAGCAGAAAAGCAATCAGCCCCAGCATTTT.

The chain uses TRBV7-3 and TRBJ2-1; possible D gene TRBD1, 7 bases. The CDR3 covers 15 residues. Trimming stripped 5 bases from V and 8 bases from J, with 19 bases between. Germline assignment: CDR1 SGHTA and CDR2 FQGTGA. The CDR3 here is CASSTGQAGWDEQFF. DNA of the CDR3: TGTGCCAGCAGCACAGGACAGGCGGGGTGGGATGAGCAGTTCTTC.

V and J are TRBV9 and TRBJ2-6; no reliable D call. Germline values: CDR1 SGDLS, CDR2 YYNGEE. The CDR3 length is 14 residues. Trimming removed 5 bases at V and 2 bases at J, with 8 bases between. This CDR3 is CASSAVAGANVLTF. As DNA, the CDR3 is TGTGCCAGCAGTGCGGTGGCTGGGGCCAACGTCCTGACTTTC.

This rearrangement joins TRBV7-2 to TRBJ1-2; 8 bases fit TRBD1. The ends lost 5 bases at V and 5 bases at J; junction bases unmatched: 10. The CDR3 is made up of 15 amino acids. Germline lookup yields CDR1 SGHTA and CDR2 FQGNSA. CDR3 sequence reads: CASSLFTGGSYGYTF. CDR3 in DNA: TGTGCCAGCAGCCTCTTTACAGGGGGTTCATATGGCTACACCTTC.

V and J are TRBV7-2 and TRBJ2-3, with D tentatively TRBD2 (6 bases). CDR1 and CDR2 from the germline V gene are SGHTA and FQGNSA. The ends were cut back, 6 bases at V and 10 bases at J, with 17 bases in the middle. The CDR3 is made up of 13 amino acids. DNA of the CDR3: TGTGCCAGCAGTACCGTGGGGGGACGGGCGCAGTATTTT. It yields the protein CASSTVGGRAQYF. Full variable domain (rest looked up from reference TRBV7-2 and TRBJ2-3): GAGVSQSPSNKVTEKGKDVELRCDPISGHTALYWYRQSLGQGLEFLIYFQGNSAPDKSGLPSDRFSAERTGGSVSTLTIQRTQQEDSAVYLCASSTVGGRAQYFGPGTRLTVL.

This chain connects TRBV7-2 to TRBJ2-1, with a possible D match to TRBD1 (5 bases). CDR1 and CDR2 from the germline V gene are SGHTA and FQGNSA. The CDR3 totals 17 residues. The ends were cut back, 5 bases at V and 7 bases at J, with 24 bases in the middle. In DNA, the CDR3 is TGTGCCAGCAGCCCCCAGACAGCCTCTCGTATTGGGAATGAGCAGTTCTTC. Translated: CASSPQTASRIGNEQFF.

J is TRBJ1-1 and V is TRBV14, with TRBD1 matching 8 bases. After removal of 0 bases from V and 10 bases from J, the junction contained 4 bases not matched to a gene. Germline V gives CDR1 SGHDN, CDR2 FVKESK. The CDR3 consists of 13 residues. In nucleotides, the CDR3 is TGTGCCAGCAGCCAAGATTGGACAGGGACAGCTTTCTTT. It is translated as CASSQDWTGTAFF.

The chain joins TRBV28 to TRBJ1-6, with 8 bases aligning to TRBD1. CDR1 MDHEN and CDR2 SYDVKM come from the germline V gene. V lost 5 bases and J lost 10; bases outside the gene matches: 7. CDR3 size: 14 residues. CDR3: CASSGGQGRSPLHF. For the CDR3, the DNA is TGTGCCAGCAGTGGAGGACAGGGCCGCTCACCCCTCCACTTT.

The chain is built from TRBV6-5 and TRBJ2-1, with 13 bases identical to TRBD2. CDR1 MNHEY and CDR2 SVGAGI come from the germline V gene. The CDR3 runs 15 residues. Trimming at V came to 6 bases and at J to 4 bases, leaving 3 bases not matched to a gene. CDR3 nucleotides: TGTGCCAGCAGAACTAGCGGGAGGGTATACAATGAGCAGTTCTTC. This translates into CASRTSGRVYNEQFF.

The rearrangement joins TRBV6-1 to TRBJ2-1; a possible D gene is TRBD2 (5 bases). The CDR3 contains 11 residues. The V end was cut by 5 bases, the J end by 7 bases, with 6 bases between. Germline-derived CDR1 and CDR2 are MNHNS and SASEGT. The CDR3 region has the DNA TGTGCCAGCAGTACGGGGAATGAGCAGTTCTTC. It yields the protein CASSTGNEQFF.

The V call is TRBV4-1, the J call TRBJ2-5; no clear D gene. Trimming shortened V by 4 bases and J by 1 base, and 10 bases separated the two germline ends. The V gene's germline CDR1 is MGHRA and CDR2 YSYEKL. The CDR3 has 14 amino acids. The CDR3 DNA is TGCGCCAGCAGCCCCATTGGCCTCCAAGAGACCCAGTACTTC. Amino acids: CASSPIGLQETQYF.

The CDR3 DNA is TGTGCCAGCAGCCGGCCGGGGGGCCTGAACACTGAAGCTTTCTTT. It is translated as CASSRPGGLNTEAFF. V usage is TRBV7-9 and J usage is TRBJ1-1; TRBD1 is a possible D gene (6 bases). Trimming removed 5 bases from V and 0 bases from J, with 13 bases in between. Germline CDR1 and CDR2: SEHNR and FQNEAQ (reference sequence). The CDR3 has 15 residues.

V usage is TRBV19 and J usage is TRBJ2-2; 15 bases are a match to TRBD2. Germline CDR1 LNHDA, CDR2 SQIVND (reference sequence). This CDR3 has 19 residues. V lost 4 bases and J lost 3; bases outside the gene matches: 9. In nucleotides, the CDR3 is TGTGCCAGTAGTACAGACTGGACTAGCGGGAGGGTCGACACCGGGGAGCTGTTTTTT. Its protein product is CASSTDWTSGRVDTGELFF.

The V and J genes are TRBV30 and TRBJ2-7; the D gene is possibly TRBD1 (6 bases). The V and J ends lost 2 bases and 3 bases respectively, with 11 bases between them. The CDR3 extends over 13 amino acids. Per germline, CDR1 GTSNPN and CDR2 SVGIG (reference sequence). This CDR3 is CAWSKGVNYEQYF. CDR3 coding DNA: TGTGCCTGGAGTAAGGGGGTTAACTACGAGCAGTACTTC. The full variable domain, completed using reference TRBV30 and TRBJ2-7, is SQTIHQWPATLVQPVGSPLSLECTVEGTSNPNLYWYRQAAGRGLQLLFYSVGIGQISSEVPQNLSASRPQDRQFILSSKKLLLSDSGFYLCAWSKGVNYEQYFGPGTRLTVT.

V and J are TRBV6-6 and TRBJ2-7; 13 bases match TRBD2. The V and J ends lost 6 bases and 0 bases, in that order; junction bases with no gene match: 2. Germline V CDR1 and CDR2: MNHNY, SVGAGI (reference sequence). The CDR3 sequence is 15 residues long. The CDR3 DNA reads TGTGCCAGCAGGGGACTAGCGGGGACCTCCTACGAGCAGTACTTC. Its protein product is CASRGLAGTSYEQYF.

This clone was counted once. This rearrangement joins TRBV25-1 to TRBJ1-6; 7 nucleotides match TRBD1. CDR1 is MGHDK and CDR2 is SYGVNS in the germline V gene. The CDR3 extends over 14 amino acids. The V segment lost 1 base and the J segment 11 bases; nucleotides outside the gene matches: 5. The CDR3 DNA reads as TGTGCCAGCAGTGAATCCCCAGGGACAGCACCCCTCCACTTT. Protein product: CASSESPGTAPLHF.

The genes are TRBV7-9 and TRBJ1-1, with D maybe TRBD1 (6 bases). The CDR3 spans 13 residues. The V gene's germline CDR1 is SEHNR and CDR2 FQNEAQ (reference sequence). V was clipped by 2 bases and J by 7 bases, with 11 bases between them. CDR3 in amino acids: CASSLTQDSEAFF. In DNA form, the CDR3 reads TGTGCCAGCAGCTTAACACAGGACAGTGAAGCTTTCTTT. The full variable domain, rest sourced from reference TRBV7-9 and TRBJ1-1, is DTGVSQNPRHKITKRGQNVTFRCDPISEHNRLYWYRQTLGQGPEFLTYFQNEAQLEKSRLLSDRFSAERPKGSFSTLEIQRTEQGDSAMYLCASSLTQDSEAFFGQGTRLTVV.

The CDR3 sequence: CASSSPTGGSYEQYF. The CDR3 DNA sequence: TGTGCCAGCAGCTCCCCTACAGGGGGTTCCTACGAGCAGTACTTC. J is TRBJ2-7 and V is TRBV5-6, with TRBD1 matching 8 bases. From germline, CDR1 is SGHDT and CDR2 YYEEEE. V dropped 3 bases and J dropped 1; count of bases not matched to a gene: 6. This CDR3 comprises 15 residues.

As to this clone: Its ends do not fully match the called genes, so a read error is possible. CDR3 region: CSSSALRTEQKTYEQYF. Here the CDR3 DNA reads TGTTCCAGCAGCGCCTTACGGACAGAACAGAAGACCTACGAGCAGTACTTC. The V gene is TRBV7-9, the J gene TRBJ2-7; maybe TRBD1 (6 bases). In germline, CDR1 is SEHNR, CDR2 FQNEAQ (reference sequence). This CDR3 is 17 amino acids long.

The CDR3 region is CASSDGRGDTGELFF. The DNA of the CDR3 is TGTGCCAGCAGTGACGGCAGGGGTGACACCGGGGAGCTGTTTTTT. The J gene is TRBJ2-2, the V gene TRBV6-4, with D possibly TRBD1 on 6 matching bases. Per germline, CDR1 MRHNA and CDR2 SNTAGT. Trimming pared 2 bases from V and 3 bases from J, leaving 10 bases between. The CDR3 length is 15 residues.

The CDR3 reads CASGKNLPGRCWEKLFF. The CDR3 coding sequence is TGTGCTAGTGGAAAAAACCTACCGGGGAGATGCTGGGAAAAACTGTTTTTT. The rearrangement uses TRBV12-5 and TRBJ1-4; no firm D call. The CDR3 runs to 17 residues. V was clipped by 6 bases and J by 8 bases, with 25 bases between them. The germline V gene has CDR1 LGHNT and CDR2 FRNRAP.

This rearrangement joins TRBV27 to TRBJ2-1, with 12 bases identical to TRBD1. V lost 8 bases and J lost 7; bases outside the gene matches: 3. Per germline, CDR1 MNHEY and CDR2 SMNVEV (reference sequence). This CDR3 is 13 amino acids long. This chain's CDR3 is CASVGQGANEQFF. CDR3 nucleotide sequence: TGTGCCAGCGTGGGACAGGGGGCAAATGAGCAGTTCTTC.

The rearrangement links TRBV28 to TRBJ1-2; D possibly corresponds to TRBD1 (5 bases). The CDR3 extends over 14 amino acids. Trimming stripped 2 bases from V and 8 bases from J, with 15 bases between. Germline CDR1 is MDHEN and CDR2 is SYDVKM. CDR3 in amino acids: CASSLRGLGVGYTF. The DNA for the CDR3 is TGTGCCAGCAGTTTACGGGGACTAGGGGTCGGCTACACCTTC.

The J gene is TRBJ2-5, the V gene TRBV4-1; 7 nucleotides align to TRBD1. Germline V gives CDR1 MGHRA, CDR2 YSYEKL. The V segment lost 1 base and the J segment 5 bases; nucleotides outside the gene matches: 7. This CDR3 has 15 residues. This CDR3 is CASSQVDRAAETQYF. The CDR3 nucleotides are TGCGCCAGCAGCCAAGTCGACAGGGCGGCGGAGACCCAGTACTTC.

The chain links TRBV6-1 to TRBJ2-1, with D possibly matching TRBD2 (7 bases). With 6 bases removed from V and 2 bases from J, the gap between germline ends came to 14 bases. This CDR3 has 15 residues. The germline gives CDR1 MNHNS, CDR2 SASEGT. This CDR3 is CASSITGRAYNEQFF. In DNA form, the CDR3 reads TGTGCCAGCAGCATAACAGGGAGGGCCTACAATGAGCAGTTCTTC.